This T cell receptor beta chain was identified during a study of blood T cell repertoires in COVID-19. Turning to the study itself: The samples span acute and convalescent COVID-19 from the United States, Italy and Spain. The cDNA or gDNA used as material had been derived from T cells, B-cell-depleted T cells, or PBMCs.

This clone was counted only a few times. Trimming pared 2 bases from V and 8 bases from J, leaving 12 bases between. The length of the CDR3 is 13 residues. In germline, CDR1 is LGHDT, CDR2 YNNKEL (reference sequence). Profiled with immunoSEQ multiplex PCR; TCRdb holds only in-frame clones, not every one. The sample contains 100,000 to 150,000 clones, 55% to 75% of which appear only once. Sequenced material: peripheral blood. The clonotype was recovered from a woman in her 70s with acute or convalescent COVID-19. The genes are TRBV3-1 (or the pseudogene TRBV3-2) and TRBJ1-1; D remains unclear. The CDR3 nucleotides read TGTGCCAGCAGCCAATCCCATAGCGGGGAAGCTTTCTTT. Translated, it gives CASSQSHSGEAFF.